One sample yielded the 27 T cell receptor beta chains listed below, sequenced in a study of T cell changes during pregnancy in multiple sclerosis. Sequencing used immunoSEQ multiplex PCR; TCRdb keeps in-frame clones, though not all of them. The data contain approximately 80,000 clones, roughly 94% of them singletons. Sequenced material: peripheral blood, taken in the second trimester of pregnancy. These receptors originate from a female donor in good health, enrolled as a control in a pregnancy study.

This chain uses TRBV2 with TRBJ2-5, with D hard to call. The closer fit of TRBJ2-7 to the DNA end suggests the J call may be wrong. Germline loops: CDR1 SNHLY, CDR2 FYNNEI. This CDR3 contains 12 residues. The DNA of the CDR3 is TGTGCCAGCAGTTCCGAGTCCTACGAGCAGTACTTC. Translation: CASSSESYEQYF.

The genes are TRBV18 and TRBJ1-1; possibly TRBD1 for D (6 bases). The ends were cut back, 6 bases at V and 7 bases at J, with 21 bases in the middle. The CDR3 consists of 15 residues. Per the germline V gene, CDR1 is KGHSH and CDR2 is LQKENI. CDR3 sequence (DNA): TGTGCCAGCTCCCTATCCGCGGGGGGCGAGGGTGAAGCTTTCTTT. This translates into CASSLSAGGEGEAFF.

This clone has more than one count but fewer than ten. CDR3 region: CASNPSGRDGANVLTF. In nucleotides, the CDR3 is TGTGCCAGCAACCCGAGCGGGAGGGATGGGGCCAACGTCCTGACTTTC. V and J are TRBV28 and TRBJ2-6, with 10 nucleotides matching TRBD2. J was trimmed by 3 bases and V by 7 bases; bases with no gene match: 6. The CDR3 consists of 16 residues. Germline V CDR1 and CDR2: MDHEN, SYDVKM.

V is TRBV18 and J is TRBJ1-4; 9 bases align to TRBD1. Germline V gene data show CDR1 as KGHSH and CDR2 as LQKENI. This CDR3 has 15 amino acids. Trimming removed 5 bases from V and 8 bases from J; junction bases left unmatched: 9. This CDR3 reads CASSSTTGGDEKLFF. The DNA for the CDR3 is TGTGCCAGCTCATCCACGACAGGGGGTGACGAAAAACTGTTTTTT.

This sequence joins TRBV10-1 and TRBJ1-5; D remains unclear. Per the germline V gene, CDR1 is WNHNN and CDR2 is SYGVQD (reference sequence). V lost 4 bases and J lost 0, with 16 bases in between. The CDR3 contains 17 residues. The CDR3 DNA sequence: TGCGCCAGCAGTGCCCGGACGCGGGAATATAGCAATCAGCCCCAGCATTTT. This codes for CASSARTREYSNQPQHF.

The chain combines TRBV27 with TRBJ1-2, with D maybe TRBD1 (6 bases). The length of the CDR3 is 13 residues. Germline V gene data show CDR1 as MNHEY and CDR2 as SMNVEV (reference sequence). Trimming took 6 bases from V and 4 from J, leaving 12 bases between them. DNA of the CDR3: TGTGCCAGCAGCCCGGGGACATCCTATGGCTACACCTTC. This translates into CASSPGTSYGYTF.

The rearrangement uses TRBV6-1 and TRBJ2-3; unclear D gene. V was trimmed by 2 bases and J by 5 bases, leaving 5 bases between them. The CDR3 spans 12 residues. Germline values: CDR1 MNHNS, CDR2 SASEGT. The CDR3: CASSESLDTQYF. The CDR3 region has the DNA TGTGCCAGCAGTGAAAGCTTAGATACGCAGTATTTT.

This clone has only a few counts. This sequence joins TRBV29-1 and TRBJ1-1; the D is unclear. The germline V and J ends were trimmed by 4 bases and 2 bases, with 14 bases remaining between them. The CDR3 has 14 amino acids. Germline V gives CDR1 SQVTM, CDR2 ANQGSEA. The CDR3 protein is CSVAVTEKNTEAFF. CDR3 DNA sequence: TGCAGCGTTGCGGTTACGGAGAAAAACACTGAAGCTTTCTTT.

The chain carries TRBV2 and TRBJ1-2, with TRBD1 matching 9 bases. Germline CDR1 reads SNHLY; CDR2 reads FYNNEI. V was pared by 8 bases and J by 8 bases, with 12 bases of the junction left unmatched. This CDR3 has 14 residues. CDR3 coding DNA: TGTGCCAGCCTAACAGGGGGCGCTAAGGACGGCTACACCTTC. This encodes CASLTGGAKDGYTF.

The CDR3 DNA reads TGCGCCAGCAGCTTAAAGGGGGCTAATGAAAAACTGTTTTTT. Protein product: CASSLKGANEKLFF. This chain connects TRBV5-1 to TRBJ1-4; tentative D call: TRBD1 (6 bases). This CDR3 spans 14 amino acids. Germline V CDR1 and CDR2: SGHRS, YFSETQ. V was trimmed by 2 bases and J by 3 bases, leaving 8 bases between them.

The chain recombines TRBV6-5 with TRBJ2-3; D unresolved. The germline V and J ends were trimmed by 2 bases and 1 base, with 13 bases remaining between them. The length of the CDR3 is 16 residues. Germline V lookup: CDR1 MNHEY, CDR2 SVGAGI. The chain's CDR3 is CASSYRGGGGTDTQYF. In DNA form, the CDR3 reads TGTGCCAGCAGTTACCGCGGCGGCGGAGGCACAGATACGCAGTATTTT.

The chain is built from TRBV5-1 and TRBJ2-3, with TRBD2 matching 8 bases. This CDR3 is built from 16 residues. The germline V gene has CDR1 SGHRS and CDR2 YFSETQ. The ends lost 4 bases at V and 1 base at J; junction bases unmatched: 8. CDR3 in DNA: TGCGCCAGCAGCATATCAGGGACTAGAGGCACAGATACGCAGTATTTT. It is translated as CASSISGTRGTDTQYF.

The chain combines TRBV11-2 with TRBJ2-7; D perhaps matches TRBD2 (6 bases). Germline-derived CDR1 and CDR2 are SGHAT and FQNNGV. The CDR3 loop spans 14 amino acids. V lost 5 bases, J lost 7 bases, and 18 bases lay in between. CDR3 in amino acids: CASSLARGSREQYF. The CDR3 DNA reads TGTGCCAGCAGCCTAGCCCGGGGGTCGAGGGAGCAGTACTTC.

This sequence joins TRBV19 and TRBJ2-7; weak D call: TRBD2 (5 bases). Germline CDR1 is LNHDA and CDR2 is SQIVND (reference sequence). This CDR3 comprises 14 residues. The V and J ends lost 5 bases and 3 bases respectively, with 14 bases between them. CDR3 amino acids: CASSATEGSYEQYF. The CDR3 nucleotides read TGTGCCAGTAGTGCCACAGAGGGTAGCTACGAGCAGTACTTC.

The chain is built from TRBV18 and TRBJ2-5; tentative D call: TRBD1 (6 bases). Germline loops: CDR1 KGHSH, CDR2 LQKENI. The CDR3 extends over 15 amino acids. V was cut by 5 bases and J by 2 bases, with 15 bases left in between. CDR3: CASSEFDRPQETQYF. CDR3 sequence (DNA): TGTGCCAGCTCAGAATTCGACAGGCCACAAGAGACCCAGTACTTC. Full variable domain (rest looked up from reference TRBV18 and TRBJ2-5): NAGVMQNPRHLVRRRGQEARLRCSPMKGHSHVYWYRQLPEEGLKFMVYLQKENIIDESGMPKERFSAEFPKEGPSILRIQQVVRGDSAAYFCASSEFDRPQETQYFGPGTRLLVL.

V and J are TRBV28 and TRBJ2-2, with a possible D match to TRBD1 (5 bases). Germline V CDR1 and CDR2: MDHEN, SYDVKM. CDR3 length: 15 residues. V was trimmed by 4 bases and J by 0 bases, leaving 9 bases between them. CDR3 region: CASSSDTSNTGELFF. CDR3 bases: TGTGCCAGCAGTTCGGACACTTCGAACACCGGGGAGCTGTTTTTT.

This chain links TRBV27 with TRBJ2-3; a possible D gene is TRBD2 (6 bases). Trimming cost V 6 bases and J 2 bases, with 21 bases left between them. The CDR3 covers 17 residues. Looked up from germline, CDR1 is MNHEY and CDR2 is SMNVEV (reference sequence). The CDR3 here is CASSLLGKVGLTDTQYF. DNA for the CDR3: TGTGCCAGCAGCCTATTAGGGAAGGTGGGACTCACAGATACGCAGTATTTT.

The rearrangement links TRBV5-1 to TRBJ2-3, with 12 bases matching TRBD2. Germline V gene data show CDR1 as SGHRS and CDR2 as YFSETQ. This CDR3 comprises 16 residues. The ends lost 0 bases at V and 4 bases at J; junction bases unmatched: 3. The CDR3 here is CASSLASGRVADTQYF. DNA for the CDR3: TGCGCCAGCAGCTTGGCTAGCGGGAGGGTCGCAGATACGCAGTATTTT.

The chain combines TRBV28 with TRBJ1-2, with D possibly matching TRBD1 (5 bases). The CDR3 is made up of 14 amino acids. Germline V gives CDR1 MDHEN, CDR2 SYDVKM. Trimming removed 6 bases at V and 5 bases at J, with 16 bases between. This CDR3 reads CASSPPGLLYGYTF. The CDR3 bases are TGTGCCAGCAGCCCCCCGGGACTCCTTTATGGCTACACCTTC.

V is TRBV6-1 and J is TRBJ2-5, with TRBD2 matching 16 bases. This CDR3 is 17 amino acids long. CDR1 and CDR2 (germline): MNHNS, SASEGT. J was trimmed by 4 bases and V by 3 bases; bases with no gene match: 5. This chain's CDR3 is CASSDPGTSGRGETQYF. The CDR3 bases are TGTGCCAGCAGTGACCCTGGGACTAGCGGGAGGGGAGAGACCCAGTACTTC.

This chain connects TRBV28 to TRBJ2-7, with D uncertain. The CDR3 totals 12 residues. Trimming took off 3 bases at V and 3 bases at J, with 6 bases between the two ends. Germline V CDR1 and CDR2: MDHEN, SYDVKM. The CDR3 spells CASSLQNYEQYF. CDR3 in DNA: TGTGCCAGCAGTTTGCAGAACTACGAGCAGTACTTC.

The chain links TRBV5-1 to TRBJ2-1; TRBD1 might be the D (5 bases). Per germline, CDR1 SGHRS and CDR2 YFSETQ. Trimming took 4 bases from V and 9 from J, leaving 14 bases between them. This CDR3 region has 13 residues. In DNA form, the CDR3 reads TGCGCCAGCAGCGGGGCGGCCATCTCTGAGCAGTTCTTC. Translating gives CASSGAAISEQFF.

The V and J genes are TRBV7-9 and TRBJ2-3, with 10 bases matching TRBD2. The ends lost 4 bases at V and 5 bases at J; junction bases unmatched: 9. The CDR3 loop spans 16 amino acids. Germline V gene sequence: CDR1 SEHNR, CDR2 FQNEAQ (reference sequence). The CDR3 DNA is TGTGCCAGCAGCTCACCGATGGGACTAGCGAGAGATACGCAGTATTTT. Its protein is CASSSPMGLARDTQYF.

V gene TRBV10-3 combines with J gene TRBJ2-1; 13 nucleotides line up with TRBD2. From germline, CDR1 is ENHRY and CDR2 SYGVKD. This CDR3 has 17 amino acids. Trimming removed 8 bases from V and 2 bases from J; junction bases left unmatched: 9. DNA for the CDR3: TGTGCCATCGGGCCGACTAGCGGGAGGAGGACCTACAATGAGCAGTTCTTC. It yields the protein CAIGPTSGRRTYNEQFF.

The chain links TRBV18 to TRBJ1-1; 9 bases agree with TRBD1. The germline gives CDR1 KGHSH, CDR2 LQKENI. The CDR3 runs 14 residues. V dropped 4 bases and J dropped 9; count of bases not matched to a gene: 9. The DNA of the CDR3 is TGTGCCAGCTCACAATTCCGGGACAGGGTAAAAGCTTTCTTT. This translates into CASSQFRDRVKAFF.

This chain links TRBV30 with TRBJ1-1, with 7 bases that match TRBD1. The CDR3 sequence is 14 residues long. CDR1 and CDR2 (germline): GTSNPN, SVGIG (reference sequence). V gave up 5 bases and J gave up 2 bases; unmatched junction bases: 8. CDR3 amino acids: CAWVPRQGNTEAFF. The CDR3 DNA sequence: TGTGCCTGGGTTCCACGACAGGGAAACACTGAAGCTTTCTTT. The full variable domain, in which reference TRBV30 and TRBJ1-1 provide the parts outside the CDR3, is SQTIHQWPATLVQPVGSPLSLECTVEGTSNPNLYWYRQAAGRGLQLLFYSVGIGQISSEVPQNLSASRPQDRQFILSSKKLLLSDSGFYLCAWVPRQGNTEAFFGQGTRLTVV.

This sequence joins TRBV10-3 and TRBJ1-4, with unresolved D. Per the germline V gene, CDR1 is ENHRY and CDR2 is SYGVKD. This CDR3 has 13 amino acids. Trimming took 5 bases from V and 6 from J, leaving 10 bases between them. Here the CDR3 reads CAISMQRDEKLFF. For the CDR3, the DNA is TGTGCCATCAGTATGCAGCGAGATGAAAAACTGTTTTTT.